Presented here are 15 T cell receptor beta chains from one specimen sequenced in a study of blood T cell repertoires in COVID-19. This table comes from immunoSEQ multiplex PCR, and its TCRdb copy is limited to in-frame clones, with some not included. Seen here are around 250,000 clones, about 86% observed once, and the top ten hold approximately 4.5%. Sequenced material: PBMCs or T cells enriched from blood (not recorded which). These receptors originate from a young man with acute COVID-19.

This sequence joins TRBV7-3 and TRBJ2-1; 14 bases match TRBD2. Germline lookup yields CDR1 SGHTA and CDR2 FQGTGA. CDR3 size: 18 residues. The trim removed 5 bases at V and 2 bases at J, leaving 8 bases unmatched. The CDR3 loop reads CASSPGTSGSGTYNEQFF. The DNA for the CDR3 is TGTGCCAGCAGCCCTGGGACTAGCGGGAGCGGGACCTACAATGAGCAGTTCTTC.

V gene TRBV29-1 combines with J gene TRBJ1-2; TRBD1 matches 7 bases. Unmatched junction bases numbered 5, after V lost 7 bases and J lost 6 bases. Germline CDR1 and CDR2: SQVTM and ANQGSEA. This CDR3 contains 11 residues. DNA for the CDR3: TGCAGCGCTGGGACAGTCGATGGCTACACCTTC. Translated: CSAGTVDGYTF.

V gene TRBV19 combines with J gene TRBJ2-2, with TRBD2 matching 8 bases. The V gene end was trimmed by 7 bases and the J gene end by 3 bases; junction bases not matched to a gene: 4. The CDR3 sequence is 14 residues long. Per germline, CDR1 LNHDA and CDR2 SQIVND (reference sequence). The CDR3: CASKGLGDTGELFF. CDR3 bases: TGTGCCAGTAAGGGACTAGGCGACACCGGGGAGCTGTTTTTT. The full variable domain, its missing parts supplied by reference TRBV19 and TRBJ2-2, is DGGITQSPKYLFRKEGQNVTLSCEQNLNHDAMYWYRQDPGQGLRLIYYSQIVNDFQKGDIAEGYSVSREKKESFPLTVTSAQKNPTAFYLCASKGLGDTGELFFGEGSRLTVL.

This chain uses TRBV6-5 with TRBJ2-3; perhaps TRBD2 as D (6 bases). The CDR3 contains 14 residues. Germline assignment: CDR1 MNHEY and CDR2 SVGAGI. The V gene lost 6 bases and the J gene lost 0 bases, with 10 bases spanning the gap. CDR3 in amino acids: CASSRGGSTDTQYF. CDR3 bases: TGTGCCAGCAGCCGGGGAGGTAGCACAGATACGCAGTATTTT.

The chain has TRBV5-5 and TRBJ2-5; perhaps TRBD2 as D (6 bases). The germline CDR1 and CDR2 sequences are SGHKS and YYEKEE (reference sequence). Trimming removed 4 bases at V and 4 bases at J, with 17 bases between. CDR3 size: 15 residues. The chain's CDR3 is CASSPPRGTGETQYF. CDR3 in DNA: TGTGCCAGCAGCCCACCGCGGGGAACCGGAGAGACCCAGTACTTC.

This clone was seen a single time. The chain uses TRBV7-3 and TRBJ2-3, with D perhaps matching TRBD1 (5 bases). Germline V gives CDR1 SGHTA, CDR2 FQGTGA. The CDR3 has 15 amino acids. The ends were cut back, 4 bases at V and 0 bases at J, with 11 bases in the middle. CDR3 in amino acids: CASSSIGASTDTQYF. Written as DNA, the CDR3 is TGTGCCAGCAGCTCGATAGGGGCGAGCACAGATACGCAGTATTTT.

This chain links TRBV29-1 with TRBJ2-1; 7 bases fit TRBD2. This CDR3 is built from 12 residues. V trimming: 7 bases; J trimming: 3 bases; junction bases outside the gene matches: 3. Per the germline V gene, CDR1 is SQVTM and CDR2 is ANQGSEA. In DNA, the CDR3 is TGCAGCGGGCGGGGGAACTACAATGAGCAGTTCTTC. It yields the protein CSGRGNYNEQFF.

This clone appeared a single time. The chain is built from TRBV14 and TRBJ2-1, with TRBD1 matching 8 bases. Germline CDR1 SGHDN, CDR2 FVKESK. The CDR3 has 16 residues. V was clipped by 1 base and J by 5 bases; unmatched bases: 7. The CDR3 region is CASSQVDRVFNNEQFF. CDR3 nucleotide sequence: TGTGCCAGCAGCCAAGTGGACAGGGTTTTCAACAATGAGCAGTTCTTC.

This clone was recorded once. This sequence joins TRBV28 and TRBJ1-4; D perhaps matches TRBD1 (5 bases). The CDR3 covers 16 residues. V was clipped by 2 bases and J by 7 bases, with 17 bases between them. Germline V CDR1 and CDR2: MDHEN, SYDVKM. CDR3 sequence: CASSLTIGTGREKLFF. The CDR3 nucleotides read TGTGCCAGCAGTTTAACGATCGGCACAGGACGTGAAAAACTGTTTTTT.

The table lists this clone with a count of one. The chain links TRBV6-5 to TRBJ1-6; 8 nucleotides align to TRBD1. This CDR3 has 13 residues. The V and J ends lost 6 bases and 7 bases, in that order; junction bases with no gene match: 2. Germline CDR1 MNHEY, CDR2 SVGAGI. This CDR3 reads CASSRDRNSPLHF. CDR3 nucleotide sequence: TGTGCCAGCAGCCGGGACAGGAATTCACCCCTCCACTTT.

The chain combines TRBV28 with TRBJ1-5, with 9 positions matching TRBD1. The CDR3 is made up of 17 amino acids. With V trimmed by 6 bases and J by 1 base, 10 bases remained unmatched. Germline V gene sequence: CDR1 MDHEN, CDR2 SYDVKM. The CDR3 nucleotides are TGTGCCAGCAGACAAACGGGACAGGGTTTCAGCAATCAGCCCCAGCATTTT. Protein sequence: CASRQTGQGFSNQPQHF. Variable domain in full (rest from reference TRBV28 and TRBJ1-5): DVKVTQSSRYLVKRTGEKVFLECVQDMDHENMFWYRQDPGLGLRLIYFSYDVKMKEKGDIPEGYSVSREKKERFSLILESASTNQTSMYLCASRQTGQGFSNQPQHFGDGTRLSIL.

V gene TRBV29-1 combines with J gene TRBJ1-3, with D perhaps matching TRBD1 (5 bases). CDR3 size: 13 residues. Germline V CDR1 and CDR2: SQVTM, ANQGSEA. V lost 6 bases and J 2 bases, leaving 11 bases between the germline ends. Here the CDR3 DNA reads TGCAGCGTCTCCCCGGGGGCTGGAAACACCATATATTTT. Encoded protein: CSVSPGAGNTIYF.

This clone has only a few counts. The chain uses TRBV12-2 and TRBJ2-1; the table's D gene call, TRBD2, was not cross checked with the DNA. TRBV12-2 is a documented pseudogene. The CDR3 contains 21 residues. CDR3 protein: CASRSNNLAGVGGGVGNEQFF. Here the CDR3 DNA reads TGTGCAAGTCGCTCCAACAACTTAGCGGGAGTTGGCGGCGGCGTTGGCAATGAGCAGTTCTTC.

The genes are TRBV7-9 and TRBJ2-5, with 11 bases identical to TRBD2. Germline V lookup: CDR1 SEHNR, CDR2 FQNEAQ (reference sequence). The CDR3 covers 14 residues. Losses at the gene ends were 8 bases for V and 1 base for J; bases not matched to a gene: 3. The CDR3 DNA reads TGTGCCAGCCGTAGCGGGGGGGCCCAAGAGACCCAGTACTTC. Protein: CASRSGGAQETQYF.

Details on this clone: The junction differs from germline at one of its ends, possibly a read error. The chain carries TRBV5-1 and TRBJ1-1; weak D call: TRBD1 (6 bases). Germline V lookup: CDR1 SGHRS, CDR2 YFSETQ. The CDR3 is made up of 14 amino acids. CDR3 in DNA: TGTGCCAGCAGCCCTAACTACAGGGACGCTGAAGCTTTCTTT. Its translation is CASSPNYRDAEAFF.